Given below is one T cell receptor beta chain in context. Its specificity is not known. The table came from immunoSEQ multiplex PCR; TCRdb's copy has only in-frame clones and leaves some out. The sample lists some 39,000 clones, 85% to 95% occurring once. These data belong to a study of graft-versus-host responses after intestinal transplantation. Sequencing used unstimulated CD8+ T cells sorted from spleen or lymph node cells, obtained before transplant. The source of this sequence is a human donor who was the organ donor for an intestinal transplant.

The CDR3 sequence: CASSQASSEKLFF. CDR3 in DNA: TGTGCCAGCAGCCAAGCAAGTTCCGAAAAACTGTTTTTT. This chain uses TRBV14 with TRBJ1-4; D is ambiguous. The CDR3 length is 13 residues. Germline V gene data show CDR1 as SGHDN and CDR2 as FVKESK. V lost 1 base, J lost 8 bases, and 8 bases lay in between. Complete variable domain (other parts from reference TRBV14 and TRBJ1-4): EAGVTQFPSHSVIEKGQTVTLRCDPISGHDNLYWYRRVMGKEIKFLLHFVKESKQDESGMPNNRFLAERTGGTYSTLKVQPAELEDSGVYFCASSQASSEKLFFGSGTQLSVL.